The rows below give T cell receptor beta chains drawn from one sample of a study of T cell responses to AZD1222 COVID-19 vaccine. Generated by immunoSEQ multiplex PCR, the TCRdb table keeps only in-frame clones and is missing some. There are over 100,000 clones in the sample; 85% to 90% occur only once, and more than 20% lies in the top ten. Sequencing was performed on peripheral blood, taken on day 0 of AZD1222 vaccination. These receptors originate from an adult in good health. Both conserved end residues are part of each CDR3. Fields, in order: D gene, clone size, J gene, V gene, CDR3 DNA, CDR3 protein. D genes are given only for firm matches. Size tells how often a clone was seen (once, few, many) or the class of an expanded clone, and some rows leave it out.

>TRBD2|-|TRBJ2-7|TRBV6-5
TGTGCCAGCAGTTATCAGGCTAGCGGGGCGAACTACGAGCAGTACTTC
CASSYQASGANYEQYF
>TRBD1|-|TRBJ1-3|TRBV7-9
TGTGCCAGCAGCACACCATCCCGGGGGGACAGCCTGATCCTATATTTT
CASSTPSRGDSLILYF
>-|-|TRBJ2-7|TRBV29-1
TGCAGCGTTGTTTCGGGGGTCTACGAGCAGTACTTC
CSVVSGVYEQYF
>-|-|TRBJ2-7|TRBV30
TGTGCCTGGAGGGCCGACGCCCCCGAGCAGTACTTC
CAWRADAPEQYF
>-|-|TRBJ1-2|TRBV7-2
TGTGCCAGCAGCTTATCCTATGATAACTATGGCTACACCTTC
CASSLSYDNYGYTF
>TRBD1|few|TRBJ2-2|TRBV11-2
TGTGCCAGCAGCTTAGTGGGACAGATCACCGGGGAGCTGTTTTTT
CASSLVGQITGELFF
>-|-|TRBJ1-2|TRBV6-5
TGTGCCAGCAGTTACCTGGCTAACTATGGCTACACCTTC
CASSYLANYGYTF
>-|-|TRBJ2-7|TRBV28
TGTGCCAGCTCCGGGACGGCCCGCGGCGAGCAGTACTTC
CASSGTARGEQYF
>-|-|TRBJ2-5|TRBV9
TGTGCCAGCAGCGCCCGGGGACTCGAGCAGAGCCAAGAGACCCAGTACTTC
CASSARGLEQSQETQYF
>TRBD2|-|TRBJ2-4|TRBV28
TGTGCCAGCAGTCCTAGACTAGCGGGGCAAAACATTCAGTACTTC
CASSPRLAGQNIQYF
>-|-|TRBJ1-1|TRBV7-9
TGTGCCAGCAGCTCTCCCTGGGGGACCTGGGCTTTCTTT
CASSSPWGTWAFF
>-|-|TRBJ2-3|TRBV5-5
TGTGCCAGCAGCTGGCGACCAACGCCCACAGATACGCAGTATTTT
CASSWRPTPTDTQYF
>-|-|TRBJ1-5|TRBV2
TGTGCCAGCAGTGAAGGGCCAGGAAATCAGCCCCAGCATTTT
CASSEGPGNQPQHF
>TRBD1|-|TRBJ2-5|TRBV6-2/TRBV6-3
TGTGCCAGCAGTTACCCAAACAGGGGCCTGGAGACCCAGTACTTC
CASSYPNRGLETQYF
>-|-|TRBJ2-7|TRBV9
TGTGCCAGCAGCGAGACTGGGGCCGAGCAGTACTTC
CASSETGAEQYF
>-|once|TRBJ1-6|TRBV19
TGTGCCAGTAGTATAACGGGGACTGGTTCACCCCTCCACTTT
CASSITGTGSPLHF
>-|-|TRBJ2-7|TRBV29-1
TGCAGCGTTGGGACTACCTACGAGCAGTACTTC
CSVGTTYEQYF
>-|-|TRBJ2-1|TRBV24-1
TGTGCCACCAGTGATTTCCGGGCGGGGAGCGGAGGAAATGAGCAGTTCTTC
CATSDFRAGSGGNEQFF
>-|-|TRBJ1-6|TRBV3-1/TRBV3-2
TGTGCCAGCAGCCAAAGTGAACAGCAAGGGTCACCCCTCCACTTT
CASSQSEQQGSPLHF
>-|-|TRBJ1-2|TRBV12-3/TRBV12-4
TGTGCCAGCAGTTTGGGAAGTGGCTACACCTTC
CASSLGSGYTF
>-|-|TRBJ1-2|TRBV5-6
TGTGCCAGCAGCAGGGCCCGACAGGCCTTCTATGGCTACACCTTC
CASSRARQAFYGYTF
>TRBD1|-|TRBJ1-1|TRBV7-8
TGTGCCAGCAGCGGGGGACAGGGTGGGCGAAACACTGAAGCTTTCTTT
CASSGGQGGRNTEAFF
>-|-|TRBJ1-1|TRBV15
TGTGCCACCAGTAATATCCGAGCTGAAGCTTTCTTT
CATSNIRAEAFF
>TRBD2|-|TRBJ2-1|TRBV11-3
TGTGCCAGCAGCTTAGCGGGACTAGCGGGGGTTGAGCAGTTCTTC
CASSLAGLAGVEQFF
>-|-|TRBJ1-6|TRBV30
TGTGCCTGGAACAGGGCAGCCAGCTCCTATAATTCACCCCTCCACTTT
CAWNRAASSYNSPLHF
>-|-|TRBJ2-1|TRBV6-5
TGTGCCAGCAGAGACCTGGGCTCCTACAATGAGCAGTTCTTC
CASRDLGSYNEQFF
>-|once|TRBJ2-3|TRBV11-2
TGTGCCAGCAGCAACCGGGGGACACTTCACAACACAGATACGCAGTATTTT
CASSNRGTLHNTDTQYF
>TRBD1|-|TRBJ2-3|TRBV2
TGTGCCAGCAACGGACAGGCTGTGTCAATGGATACGCAGTATTTT
CASNGQAVSMDTQYF